This T cell receptor (beta chain) comes out of a study of T cells after yellow fever vaccination. Study background: The authors prepared low-cell-number fractions using SMART-Seq v4 Ultra Low Input.

This clonotype was detected many times. What it binds is unknown. The CDR3 is made up of 12 amino acids. CDR1 and CDR2 from the germline V gene are SGHVS and FNYEAQ. The germline V and J ends were trimmed by 5 bases and 8 bases, with 10 bases remaining between them. TCRdb processed the 5' RACE reads anew with MiXCR; each CDR3 protein has one entry. This table holds about 75,000 distinct CDR3 sequences, under 9.5% found once. Findings of the study overall: Detected again after the booster were most primary-vaccination clones, at nearly 97% CD4 and about 90% CD8. FACS-sorted repertoires could harbor abundant contaminating bulk-population clonotypes.

The chain links TRBV7-6 to TRBJ2-1, with no clear D. Sequencing was performed on CD8+ T cells sorted from PBMCs, taken less than 11 days after the first yellow fever vaccination. This receptor was obtained from a man aged 18 to 35 who received the YFV17D yellow fever vaccine. For the CDR3, the DNA is TGTGCCAGCAGCGGTGACAACGATGAGCAGTTCTTC. Protein product: CASSGDNDEQFF.